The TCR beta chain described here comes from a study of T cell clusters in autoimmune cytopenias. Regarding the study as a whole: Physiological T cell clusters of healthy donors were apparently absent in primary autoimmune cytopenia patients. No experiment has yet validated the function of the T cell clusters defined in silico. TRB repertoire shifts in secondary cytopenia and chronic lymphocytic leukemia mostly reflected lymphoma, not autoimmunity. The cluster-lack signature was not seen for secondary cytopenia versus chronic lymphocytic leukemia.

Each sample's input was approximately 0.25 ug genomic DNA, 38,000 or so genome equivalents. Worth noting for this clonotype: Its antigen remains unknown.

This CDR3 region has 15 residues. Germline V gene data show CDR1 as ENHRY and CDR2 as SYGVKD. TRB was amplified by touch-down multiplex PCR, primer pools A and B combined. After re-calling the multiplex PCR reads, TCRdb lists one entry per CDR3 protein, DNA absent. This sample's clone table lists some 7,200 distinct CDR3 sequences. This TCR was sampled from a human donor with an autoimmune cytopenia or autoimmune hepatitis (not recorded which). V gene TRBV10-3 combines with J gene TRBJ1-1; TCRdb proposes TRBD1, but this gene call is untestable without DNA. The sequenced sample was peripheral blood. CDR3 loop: CASSYSRSGNTETFF.